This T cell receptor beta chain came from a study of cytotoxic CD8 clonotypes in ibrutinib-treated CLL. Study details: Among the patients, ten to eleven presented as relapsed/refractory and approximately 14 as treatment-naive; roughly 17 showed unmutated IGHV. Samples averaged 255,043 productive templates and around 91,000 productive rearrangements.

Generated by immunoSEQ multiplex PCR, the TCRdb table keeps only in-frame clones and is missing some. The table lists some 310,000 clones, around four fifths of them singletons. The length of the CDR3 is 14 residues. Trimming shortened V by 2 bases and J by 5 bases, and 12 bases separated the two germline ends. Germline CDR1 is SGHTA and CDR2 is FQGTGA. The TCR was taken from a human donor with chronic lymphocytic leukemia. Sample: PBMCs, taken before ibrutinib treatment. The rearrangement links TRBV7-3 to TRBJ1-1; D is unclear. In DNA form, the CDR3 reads TGTGCCAGCAGCTTAGACGGATTATCAACTGAAGCTTTCTTT. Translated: CASSLDGLSTEAFF.